This is a list of T cell receptor beta chains from one sample in a study of beta chain features in type 1 diabetes. TCRdb keeps only in-frame clones here, not all; method: immunoSEQ multiplex PCR. The sample shows 640,000 or so clones, around 15% of them seen only once. Sequenced sample: naive CD4+ T cells from blood. Receptors were obtained from a man younger than 30 with type 1 diabetes. The CDR3 runs from the conserved cysteine through the conserved F or W. The D gene is left open where the match is weak. Size values are once, few and many counts, or a class for expanded clones, and some rows have none.

J: TRBJ2-7; size: -; V: TRBV27; D: -; DNA: TGTGCCAGCAGTATTCTGGACAGAACCTACGAGCAGTACTTC; CDR3: CASSILDRTYEQYF
J: TRBJ2-7; size: few; V: TRBV10-3; D: -; DNA: TGTGCCATCAGTGAGTCTCCAGGCTACGAGCAGTACTTC; CDR3: CAISESPGYEQYF
J: TRBJ1-3; size: few; V: TRBV30; D: -; DNA: TGTGCCTGGAGTTCAGGGATCGGAAACACCATATATTTT; CDR3: CAWSSGIGNTIYF
J: TRBJ1-6; size: -; V: TRBV4-2; D: -; DNA: TGTGCCAGCAGCCAAGGGGCAGCTAATAATTCACCCCTCCACTTT; CDR3: CASSQGAANNSPLHF
J: TRBJ2-3; size: -; V: TRBV30; D: -; DNA: TGTGCCTGGAGCCGGGCGGGGCCTAGCACAGATACGCAGTATTTT; CDR3: CAWSRAGPSTDTQYF
J: TRBJ1-4; size: few; V: TRBV30; D: -; DNA: TGTGCCTGGAGCCTTCCCGGCGGGGGATATAATGAAAAACTGTTTTTT; CDR3: CAWSLPGGGYNEKLFF
J: TRBJ1-6; size: -; V: TRBV19; D: -; DNA: TGTGCCAGTAGCCTCCTACCGGGTTCACCCCTCCACTTT; CDR3: CASSLLPGSPLHF
J: TRBJ2-1; size: -; V: TRBV27; D: -; DNA: TGTGCCAGCAGGGATTACAATGAGCAGTTCTTC; CDR3: CASRDYNEQFF
J: TRBJ2-6; size: few; V: TRBV5-6; D: -; DNA: TGTGCCAGCAGCCCCAGGACCCTCGGATTCTCTGGGGCCAACGTCCTGACTTTC; CDR3: CASSPRTLGFSGANVLTF
J: TRBJ2-7; size: -; V: TRBV25-1; D: TRBD1; DNA: TGTGCCAGCAGTGACCCGGCAGGGGGCTTTTACGAGCAGTACTTC; CDR3: CASSDPAGGFYEQYF
J: TRBJ1-2; size: -; V: TRBV5-6; D: -; DNA: TGTGCCAGCAGGCGGGGCCAGGGAAGCCATGGCTACACCTTC; CDR3: CASRRGQGSHGYTF
J: TRBJ2-7; size: -; V: TRBV9; D: -; DNA: TGTGCCAGCAGCCCTCCGGGACGGAGCTCCTACGAGCAGTACTTC; CDR3: CASSPPGRSSYEQYF
J: TRBJ1-6; size: -; V: TRBV30; D: TRBD1; DNA: TGTGCCTGGAGCCCGGGGACAGGAGTAAATTCACCCCTCCACTTT; CDR3: CAWSPGTGVNSPLHF
J: TRBJ1-1; size: -; V: TRBV9; D: -; DNA: TGTGCCAGTGGGAGTACGGATTCTGAAGCTTTCTTT; CDR3: CASGSTDSEAFF
J: TRBJ1-5; size: few; V: TRBV6-6; D: TRBD1; DNA: TGTGCCAGCAGTGCCGGACAGGGGGCAGGTCAGCCCCAGCATTTT; CDR3: CASSAGQGAGQPQHF
J: TRBJ1-2; size: -; V: TRBV15; D: -; DNA: TGTGCCACCGGTGGGACCAGCCTTGACTATGGCTACACCTTC; CDR3: CATGGTSLDYGYTF
J: TRBJ2-5; size: -; V: TRBV2; D: -; DNA: TGTGCCAGCAGGGGGACGGCGTTGCTTCGGACCCAGTACTTC; CDR3: CASRGTALLRTQYF
J: TRBJ1-2; size: -; V: TRBV30; D: -; DNA: TGTGCCTGGAGTGTAGGGGCGGAGGGCTACACCTTC; CDR3: CAWSVGAEGYTF
J: TRBJ2-1; size: few; V: TRBV6-1; D: TRBD1; DNA: TGTGCCAGCAGCCCGGACAGGGGCAATGAGCAGTTCTTC; CDR3: CASSPDRGNEQFF
J: TRBJ1-2; size: -; V: TRBV5-1; D: TRBD1; DNA: TGCGCCAGCAGCTTGGCCCGGGACAGAGCTAACTATGGCTACACCTTC; CDR3: CASSLARDRANYGYTF
J: TRBJ1-1; size: -; V: TRBV2; D: TRBD1; DNA: TGTGCCAGTTACAGGGGAACTGAAGCTTTCTTT; CDR3: CASYRGTEAFF
J: TRBJ1-2; size: few; V: TRBV5-1; D: -; DNA: TGCGCCAGCAGCTTGCGGACGGGGAATGGCTACACCTTC; CDR3: CASSLRTGNGYTF
J: TRBJ2-3; size: few; V: TRBV28; D: -; DNA: TGTGCGACCCGGGGGCTCACAGATACGCAGTATTTT; CDR3: CATRGLTDTQYF
J: TRBJ1-1; size: few; V: TRBV18; D: -; DNA: TGTGCCAGCTCACCCCTCAACCTGGACACTGAAGCTTTCTTT; CDR3: CASSPLNLDTEAFF
J: TRBJ1-3; size: few; V: TRBV7-6; D: -; DNA: TGTGCCAGCAGCTCTTACTCTGGAAACACCATATATTTT; CDR3: CASSSYSGNTIYF
J: TRBJ1-4; size: -; V: TRBV30; D: -; DNA: TGTGCCTGGAGTTCGACACCTGCAACTAATGAAAAACTGTTTTTT; CDR3: CAWSSTPATNEKLFF
J: TRBJ2-1; size: few; V: TRBV7-2; D: -; DNA: TGTGCCAGCAGCCCTCCTGTCTACAATGAGCAGTTCTTC; CDR3: CASSPPVYNEQFF
J: TRBJ1-4; size: few; V: TRBV27; D: -; DNA: TGTGCCAGCAGTTTGAGGGACGGCAATGAAAAACTGTTTTTT; CDR3: CASSLRDGNEKLFF
J: TRBJ2-7; size: -; V: TRBV7-9; D: -; DNA: TGTGCCAGCGGCGACAGGTACTACGAGCAGTACTTC; CDR3: CASGDRYYEQYF
J: TRBJ2-1; size: few; V: TRBV4-1; D: TRBD2; DNA: TGCGCCAGCAGCCAAGACGGACTAGCTTATAATGAGCAGTTCTTC; CDR3: CASSQDGLAYNEQFF
J: TRBJ1-2; size: few; V: TRBV4-1; D: -; DNA: TGCGCCAGCAGCCAAGGTTCGTTGTCCGGACAACGTTATGGCTACACCTTC; CDR3: CASSQGSLSGQRYGYTF
J: TRBJ2-6; size: few; V: TRBV19; D: -; DNA: TGTGCCAGTATCCGGGTTGGGGCCAACGTCCTGACTTTC; CDR3: CASIRVGANVLTF
J: TRBJ1-2; size: -; V: TRBV10-2; D: -; DNA: TGCGCCAGCAGTTTGGACAGTCAATATGGCTACACCTTC; CDR3: CASSLDSQYGYTF
J: TRBJ2-1; size: few; V: TRBV5-4; D: TRBD1; DNA: TGTGCCAGCAGCTTGGCCGCGACAGGGTCTTACAATGAGCAGTTCTTC; CDR3: CASSLAATGSYNEQFF
J: TRBJ1-2; size: few; V: TRBV7-9; D: -; DNA: TGTGCCAGCAGCTTAGTCTCGACAGCTAACTATGGCTACACCTTC; CDR3: CASSLVSTANYGYTF
J: TRBJ1-2; size: -; V: TRBV29-1; D: -; DNA: TGCAGCGTCGCCGGACTGCTAAAGCTGGGCTACACCTTC; CDR3: CSVAGLLKLGYTF
J: TRBJ1-1; size: -; V: TRBV11-2; D: TRBD1; DNA: TGTGCCAGCAGCGCCGGGACAGCGAACACTGAAGCTTTCTTT; CDR3: CASSAGTANTEAFF
J: TRBJ2-5; size: -; V: TRBV18; D: TRBD1; DNA: TGTGCCAGCTCACCAAACTCCGGACAGGAAGAGACCCAGTACTTC; CDR3: CASSPNSGQEETQYF
J: TRBJ1-5; size: -; V: TRBV27; D: TRBD1; DNA: TGTGCCAGCAGTCCGACAGGGTGGGCCAGCAATCAGCCCCAGCATTTT; CDR3: CASSPTGWASNQPQHF
J: TRBJ1-1; size: few; V: TRBV5-1; D: -; DNA: TGCGCCAGCAGCTTTGAATCTTCCGGTTCTGAAGCTTTCTTT; CDR3: CASSFESSGSEAFF